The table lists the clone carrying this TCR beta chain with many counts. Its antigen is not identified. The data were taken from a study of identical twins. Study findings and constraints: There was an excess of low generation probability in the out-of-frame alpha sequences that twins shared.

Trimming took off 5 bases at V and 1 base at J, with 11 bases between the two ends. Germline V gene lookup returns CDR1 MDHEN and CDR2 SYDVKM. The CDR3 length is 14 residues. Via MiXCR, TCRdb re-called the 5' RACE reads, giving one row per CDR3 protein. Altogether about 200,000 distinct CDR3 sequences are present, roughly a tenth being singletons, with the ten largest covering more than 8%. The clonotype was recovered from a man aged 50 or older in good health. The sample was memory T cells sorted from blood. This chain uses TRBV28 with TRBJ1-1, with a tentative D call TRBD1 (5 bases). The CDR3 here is CASSPLTGNTEAFF. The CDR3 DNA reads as TGTGCCAGCAGTCCCCTTACAGGGAACACTGAAGCTTTCTTT.